This record looks at one TCR beta chain sequence and its context. Its antigen remains unknown. This specimen includes other DNA sequences encoding the same CDR3. The table came from immunoSEQ multiplex PCR; TCRdb's copy has only in-frame clones and leaves some out. The sample has about 1,300 clones, 68% seen once. This sample stems from a study of follicular helper T cells after annual influenza vaccination. Whole-study context: Blood was drawn on days 0, 7 and 28 after vaccination.

J lost 5 bases, V lost 7 bases, and 9 bases had no gene match. Looked up from germline, CDR1 is MNHNS and CDR2 is SASEGT. The CDR3 consists of 15 residues. Study outcomes and limitations: Each annual vaccination recalled recurring oligoclonal ICOS+CD38+ cTfh clonotypes.

Time point in this sample: 2014-2015 season, 7 days after vaccination. Adults received seasonal inactivated influenza vaccine, with sorted blood CD4 subsets sequenced before and after. Excluded were substance abuse, HIV/AIDS, active cancer, immunomodulatory drugs and active illness. The clonotype originates from an adult who received the influenza vaccine. Here the sequenced sample was CXCR5+ CD38+ circulating T follicular helper cells from blood, taken 7 days after influenza vaccination. Stated subset: circulating Tfh, non-naive CD4+CXCR5+PD-1+ (ICOS+CD38+ or ICOS-CD38-). The rearrangement joins TRBV6-1 to TRBJ2-1, with TRBD2 matching 9 bases. DNA for the CDR3: TGTGCCAGCAATGGAGGATTAGCGGGAGACAATGAGCAGTTCTTC. The encoded protein is CASNGGLAGDNEQFF.